The present TCR beta chain was sequenced within a study of STAT5B mutations in CD4+ large granular lymphocyte leukemia. Clones were sequenced by immunoSEQ multiplex PCR, and TCRdb holds only the in-frame ones, with some missing. The sample yields about 30,000 clones, 78% seen once. This clone was seen only once. Control samples were healthy donors' buffy coats. The TCR originated in a human donor in good health. The sequenced sample was CD4+ T cells from blood buffy coats.

The CDR3 protein is CASSSPGGARTDTQYF. The CDR3 DNA sequence: TGTGCCAGCAGCTCACCCGGGGGGGCTCGCACAGATACGCAGTATTTT. The chain carries TRBV11-3 and TRBJ2-3, with 8 bases lining up with TRBD2. Trimming removed 4 bases from V and 1 base from J; junction bases left unmatched: 7. This CDR3 region has 16 residues. The germline V gene has CDR1 SGHNT and CDR2 YENEEA.